Reported below is one T cell receptor beta chain. This clonotype was seen a handful of times. What this receptor recognizes is not known. The sample holds no much larger clone one base away, and base qualities are not on file. This sample is drawn from a study of identical twins' blood T cells (dated by TCRdb to 2013 to 2014). Notes on the research overall: The 12 libraries, six for the alpha chain and six for the beta chain, together yielded about 52 million Illumina reads. Using next-generation sequencing, the study compared the TCR alpha and beta chain repertoires of three pairs of monozygous twins to assess how genetics influences repertoire formation. Study-wide findings and limitations: The proposed role of the TCRalpha J segment in MHC recognition during thymic selection was stated to require validation by independent studies. Because the twins were reared together, environmental influences could not be ruled out as the explanation for twin similarity. Among the most abundant TCRbeta clonotypes, every donor shared more CDR3 sequences with her own twin than with unrelated donors. The number of CDR3 clonotypes shared between two donors was mainly determined by the product of the cloneset sizes of the two donors, and no clear deviation from this trend was shown by twins. V gene usage was reported to be markedly more similar within twin pairs than between unrelated donors, even among non-selected out-of-frame TCRbeta clonotypes.

Six healthy women forming three monozygous twin pairs were used as donors. All three twin pairs had been reared together, and it was thought likely that the same infectious agents and vaccines had been met by these twin pairs. TCR cDNA libraries were prepared from RNA that was isolated from peripheral blood mononuclear cells. The method behind the library was 5' RACE. TCRdb lists the instrument as Illumina Genome Analyzer IIx. RNA-based TCR cDNA libraries were prepared by a previously described protocol with several modifications. To prevent cross-contamination, barcodes specific to each sample were added to both ends of every TCR cDNA library during cDNA synthesis and amplification. Per the original workflow: Each library contained 2.2 to 3.6 million CDR3-containing reads, and somewhere between about 90,000 and nearly 550,000 clonotypes were identified for each individual. After reads with improper barcode index combinations were thrown out, a cloneset for each library was built using the MiTCR software. While assembling CDR3 clonotypes, MiTCR filtered or rescued low-quality reads and corrected PCR and sequencing errors. Artificial out-of-frame clonotypes were mapped to in-frame sequences, with one indel allowed in the CDR3, and then removed. To measure how similar V and J gene usage was between donors, Jensen-Shannon divergence was divided by mean entropy. TCRdb reanalyzed the raw reads on its own, using fastp at Q25 for trimming and MiXCR for clone calling, and kept in-frame beta chains. When rows share a CDR3 protein, they turn into one entry using the most common DNA and genes. It is TCRdb's table, rather than the study itself, that gives the V and J calls and clone size. In this sample the table shows 350,000 to 400,000 distinct CDR3 sequences, about 28% of which occur a single time. Of the sample, around 5.6% is held by the ten largest clones.

The CDR1 and CDR2 encoded by the germline V gene (reference sequence) are MNHEY and SMNVEV. V is clipped by 6 bases and J by 6 bases, and the sequence between their germline boundaries is 16 bases long. The CDR3 sequence holds 14 residues, the cysteine and phenylalanine included. Solely the CDR3 DNA is kept, with 42 bases framed from the first base. The origin of this receptor is a woman aged 18-49 years in good health. Rearrangement joined TRBV27 to TRBJ2-3, and the D gene may be TRBD2, 6 bases matching. Sequenced: PBMCs. The CDR3 region: CASSGRGSMDTQYF. In nucleotide form, the sequence is TGTGCCAGCAGCGGGCGGGGAAGCATGGATACGCAGTATTTT.